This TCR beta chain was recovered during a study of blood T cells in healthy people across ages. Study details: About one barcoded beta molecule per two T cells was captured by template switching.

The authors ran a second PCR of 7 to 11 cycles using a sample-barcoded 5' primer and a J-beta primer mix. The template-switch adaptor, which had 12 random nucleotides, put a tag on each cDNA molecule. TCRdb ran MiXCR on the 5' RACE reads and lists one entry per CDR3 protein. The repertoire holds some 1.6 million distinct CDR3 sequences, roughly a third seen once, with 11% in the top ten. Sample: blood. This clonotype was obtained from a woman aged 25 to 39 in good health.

CDR3 amino acids: CASSPLGTSGIDGTDTQYF. DNA of the CDR3: TGTGCCAGCTCACCACTGGGGACTAGCGGGATTGATGGCACAGATACGCAGTATTTT. V is TRBV18 and J is TRBJ2-3; 13 nucleotides agree with TRBD2. The V gene end was trimmed by 1 base and the J gene end by 1 base; junction bases not matched to a gene: 8. The CDR3 totals 19 residues. CDR1 is KGHSH, CDR2 LQKENI, per germline.